This T cell receptor beta chain was recovered during a study of T cell repertoires in cytomegalovirus infection. Overall study: Carrying CMV and the relevant HLA type showed in public TCR beta signatures.

About this clonotype itself: Its antigen is still unknown.

TCRdb itself ran the reads through MiXCR, one entry per CDR3 protein. This table holds some 590,000 distinct CDR3 sequences, roughly 43% found once. V was clipped by 6 bases and J by 9 bases, with 18 bases between them. The CDR3 is 13 amino acids. Germline V gives CDR1 LNHDA, CDR2 SQIVND (reference sequence). This chain uses TRBV19 with TRBJ2-7; tentatively, D is TRBD1 (5 bases). The sample here was cultured PBMCs, taken from culture after CMV antigen stimulation. The origin of this receptor is a human donor in good health (CMV status not recorded). Some clones in this sample may be carry-over from other donors' samples. The CDR3 sequence is CASRRTNNWVQYF. The CDR3 DNA reads TGTGCCAGTAGGAGGACAAACAACTGGGTGCAGTACTTC.